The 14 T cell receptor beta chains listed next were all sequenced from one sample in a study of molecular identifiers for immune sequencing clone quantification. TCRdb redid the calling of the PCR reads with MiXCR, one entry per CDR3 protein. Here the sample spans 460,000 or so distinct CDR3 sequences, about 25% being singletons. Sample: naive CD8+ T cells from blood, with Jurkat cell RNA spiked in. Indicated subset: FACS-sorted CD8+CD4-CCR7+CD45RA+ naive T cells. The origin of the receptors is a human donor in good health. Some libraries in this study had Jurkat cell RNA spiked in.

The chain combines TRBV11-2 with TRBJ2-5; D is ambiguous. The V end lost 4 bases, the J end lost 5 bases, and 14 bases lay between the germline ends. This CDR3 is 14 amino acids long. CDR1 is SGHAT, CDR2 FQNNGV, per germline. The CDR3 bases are TGTGCCAGCAGCTCCGCTGGGGTGGAGGAGACCCAGTACTTC. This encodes CASSSAGVEETQYF.

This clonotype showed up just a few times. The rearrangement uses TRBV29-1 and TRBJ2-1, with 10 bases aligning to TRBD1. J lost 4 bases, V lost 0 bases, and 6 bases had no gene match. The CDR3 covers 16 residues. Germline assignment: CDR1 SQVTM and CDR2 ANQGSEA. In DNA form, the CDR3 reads TGCAGCGTTGAAGAGATTGGGACAGGGGTGTACAATGAGCAGTTCTTC. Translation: CSVEEIGTGVYNEQFF.

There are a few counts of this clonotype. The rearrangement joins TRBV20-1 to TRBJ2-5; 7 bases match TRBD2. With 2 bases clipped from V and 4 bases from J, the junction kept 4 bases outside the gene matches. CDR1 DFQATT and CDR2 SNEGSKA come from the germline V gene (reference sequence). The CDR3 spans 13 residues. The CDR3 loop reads CSARKASGETQYF. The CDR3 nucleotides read TGCAGTGCTAGAAAGGCTAGCGGAGAGACCCAGTACTTC.

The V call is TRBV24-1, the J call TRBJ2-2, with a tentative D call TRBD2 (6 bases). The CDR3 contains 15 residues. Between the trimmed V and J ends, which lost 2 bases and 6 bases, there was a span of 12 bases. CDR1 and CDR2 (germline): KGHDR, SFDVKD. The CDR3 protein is CATSDSGVLPGELFF. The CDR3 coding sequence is TGTGCCACCAGTGATTCGGGAGTTCTCCCCGGGGAGCTGTTTTTT.

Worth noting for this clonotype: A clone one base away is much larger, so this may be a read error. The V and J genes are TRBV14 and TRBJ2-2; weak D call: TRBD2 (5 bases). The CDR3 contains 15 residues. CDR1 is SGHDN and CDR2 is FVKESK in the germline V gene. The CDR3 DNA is TGTGCCAGCAGCCTAGCGACTACGAACACCGAGGAGCTGTTTTTT. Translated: CASSLATTNTEELFF.

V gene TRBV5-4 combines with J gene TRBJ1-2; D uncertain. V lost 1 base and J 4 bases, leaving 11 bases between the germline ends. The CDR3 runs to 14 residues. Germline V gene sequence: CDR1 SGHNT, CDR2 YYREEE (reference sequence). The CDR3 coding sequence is TGTGCCAGCAGCTTGTTGTACTCGCCCTATGGCTACACCTTC. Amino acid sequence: CASSLLYSPYGYTF.

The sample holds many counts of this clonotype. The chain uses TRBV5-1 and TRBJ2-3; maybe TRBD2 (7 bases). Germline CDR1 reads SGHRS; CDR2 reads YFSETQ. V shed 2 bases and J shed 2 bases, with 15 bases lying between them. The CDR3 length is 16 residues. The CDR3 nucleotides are TGCGCCAGCAGCTTAGCGGTGGGGGGGGCCACAGATACGCAGTATTTT. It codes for CASSLAVGGATDTQYF.

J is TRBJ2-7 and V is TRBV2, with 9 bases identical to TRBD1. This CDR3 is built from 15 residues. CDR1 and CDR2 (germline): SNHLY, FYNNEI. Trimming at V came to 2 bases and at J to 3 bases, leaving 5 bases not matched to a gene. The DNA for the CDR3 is TGTGCCAGCAGTGAAAGGGGACAGGGAGGCTACGAGCAGTACTTC. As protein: CASSERGQGGYEQYF. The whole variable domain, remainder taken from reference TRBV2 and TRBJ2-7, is EPEVTQTPSHQVTQMGQEVILRCVPISNHLYFYWYRQILGQKVEFLVSFYNNEISEKSEIFDDQFSVERPDGSNFTLKIRSTKLEDSAMYFCASSERGQGGYEQYFGPGTRLTVT.

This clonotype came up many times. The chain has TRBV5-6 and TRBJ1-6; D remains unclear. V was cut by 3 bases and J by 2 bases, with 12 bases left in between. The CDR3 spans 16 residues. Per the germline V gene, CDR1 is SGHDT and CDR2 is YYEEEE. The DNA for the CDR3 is TGTGCCAGCAGCTCGTTAGATGGGACCTATAATTCACCCCTCCACTTT. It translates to CASSSLDGTYNSPLHF.

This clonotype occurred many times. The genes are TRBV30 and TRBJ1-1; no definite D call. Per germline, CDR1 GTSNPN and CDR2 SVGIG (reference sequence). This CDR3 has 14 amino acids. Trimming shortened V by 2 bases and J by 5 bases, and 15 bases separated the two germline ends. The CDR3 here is CAWSSVGRKTEAFF. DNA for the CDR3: TGTGCCTGGAGTAGTGTAGGCCGCAAAACTGAAGCTTTCTTT.

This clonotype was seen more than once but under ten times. The CDR3, as DNA: TGTGCCAGCAGTGATATGAGACAAGAGACCCAGTACTTC. Its protein product is CASSDMRQETQYF. The chain links TRBV5-6 to TRBJ2-5, with no clear D. Germline V gives CDR1 SGHDT, CDR2 YYEEEE. V lost 5 bases, J lost 2 bases, and 10 bases lay in between. This CDR3 contains 13 residues.

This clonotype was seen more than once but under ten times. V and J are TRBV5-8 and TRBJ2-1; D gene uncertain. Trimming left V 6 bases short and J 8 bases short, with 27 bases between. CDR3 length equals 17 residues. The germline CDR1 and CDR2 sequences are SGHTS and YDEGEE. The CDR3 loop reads CASTYLRPGSAGDEQFF. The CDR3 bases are TGTGCCAGCACCTACCTCAGGCCCGGGTCCGCCGGCGATGAGCAGTTCTTC. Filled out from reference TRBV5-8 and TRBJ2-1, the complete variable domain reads EAGVTQSPTHLIKTRGQQATLRCSPISGHTSVYWYQQALGLGLQFLLWYDEGEERNRGNFPPRFSGRQFPNYSSELNVNALELEDSALYLCASTYLRPGSAGDEQFFGPGTRLTVL.

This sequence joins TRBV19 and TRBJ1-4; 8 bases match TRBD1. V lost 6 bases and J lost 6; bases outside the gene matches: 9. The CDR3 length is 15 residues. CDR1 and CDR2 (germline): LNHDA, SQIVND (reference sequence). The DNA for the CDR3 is TGTGCCAGTAGGGGGACAGGAGTCGATTATGAAAAACTGTTTTTT. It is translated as CASRGTGVDYEKLFF. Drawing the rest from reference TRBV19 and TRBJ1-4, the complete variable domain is DGGITQSPKYLFRKEGQNVTLSCEQNLNHDAMYWYRQDPGQGLRLIYYSQIVNDFQKGDIAEGYSVSREKKESFPLTVTSAQKNPTAFYLCASRGTGVDYEKLFFGSGTQLSVL.

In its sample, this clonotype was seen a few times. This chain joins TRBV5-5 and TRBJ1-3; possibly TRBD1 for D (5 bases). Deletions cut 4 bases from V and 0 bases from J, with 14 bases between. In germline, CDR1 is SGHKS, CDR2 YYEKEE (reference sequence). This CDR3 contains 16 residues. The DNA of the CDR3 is TGTGCCAGCAGCCATACTCCAGGGAGCTCTGGAAACACCATATATTTT. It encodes CASSHTPGSSGNTIYF.